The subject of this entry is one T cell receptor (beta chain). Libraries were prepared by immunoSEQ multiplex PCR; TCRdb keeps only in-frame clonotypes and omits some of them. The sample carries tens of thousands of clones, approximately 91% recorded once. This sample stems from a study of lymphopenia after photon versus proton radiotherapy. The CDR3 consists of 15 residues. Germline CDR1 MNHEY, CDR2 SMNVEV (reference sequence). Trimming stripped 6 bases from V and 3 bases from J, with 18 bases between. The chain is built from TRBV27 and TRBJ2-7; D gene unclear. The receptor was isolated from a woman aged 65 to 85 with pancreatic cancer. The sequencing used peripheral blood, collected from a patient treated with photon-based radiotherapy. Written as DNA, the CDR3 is TGTGCCAGCAGCCAGGCCCCCGACCTCTACTACGAGCAGTACTTC. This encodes CASSQAPDLYYEQYF.